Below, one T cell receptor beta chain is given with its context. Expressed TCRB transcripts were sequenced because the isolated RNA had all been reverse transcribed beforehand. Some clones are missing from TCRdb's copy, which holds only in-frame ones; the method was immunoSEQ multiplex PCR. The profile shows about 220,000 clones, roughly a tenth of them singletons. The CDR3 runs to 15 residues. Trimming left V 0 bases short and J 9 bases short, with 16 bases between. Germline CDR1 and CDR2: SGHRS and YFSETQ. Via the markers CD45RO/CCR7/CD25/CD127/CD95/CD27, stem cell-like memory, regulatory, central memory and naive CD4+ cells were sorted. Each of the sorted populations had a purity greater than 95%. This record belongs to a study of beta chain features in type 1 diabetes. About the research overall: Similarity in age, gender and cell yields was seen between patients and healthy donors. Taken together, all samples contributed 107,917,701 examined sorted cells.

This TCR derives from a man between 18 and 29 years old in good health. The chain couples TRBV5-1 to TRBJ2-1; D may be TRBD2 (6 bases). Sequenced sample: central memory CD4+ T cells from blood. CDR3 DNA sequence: TGCGCCAGCAGCTTGGTACTGATTGGCGGGACTGAGCAGTTCTTC. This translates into CASSLVLIGGTEQFF.